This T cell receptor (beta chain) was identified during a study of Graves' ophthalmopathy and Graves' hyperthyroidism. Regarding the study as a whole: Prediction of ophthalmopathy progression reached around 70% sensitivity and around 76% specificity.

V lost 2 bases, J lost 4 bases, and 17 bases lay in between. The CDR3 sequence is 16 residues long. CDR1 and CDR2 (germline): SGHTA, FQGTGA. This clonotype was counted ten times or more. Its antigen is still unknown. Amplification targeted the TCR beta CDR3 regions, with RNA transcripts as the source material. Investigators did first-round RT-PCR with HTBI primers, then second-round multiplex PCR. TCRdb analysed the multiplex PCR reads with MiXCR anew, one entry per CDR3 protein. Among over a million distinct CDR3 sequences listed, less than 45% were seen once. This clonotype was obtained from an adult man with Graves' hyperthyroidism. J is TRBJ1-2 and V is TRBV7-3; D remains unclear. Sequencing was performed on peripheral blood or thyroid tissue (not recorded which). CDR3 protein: CASSLLDPQYGYGYTF. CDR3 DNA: TGTGCCAGCAGCTTATTAGACCCGCAATACGGCTATGGCTACACCTTC.